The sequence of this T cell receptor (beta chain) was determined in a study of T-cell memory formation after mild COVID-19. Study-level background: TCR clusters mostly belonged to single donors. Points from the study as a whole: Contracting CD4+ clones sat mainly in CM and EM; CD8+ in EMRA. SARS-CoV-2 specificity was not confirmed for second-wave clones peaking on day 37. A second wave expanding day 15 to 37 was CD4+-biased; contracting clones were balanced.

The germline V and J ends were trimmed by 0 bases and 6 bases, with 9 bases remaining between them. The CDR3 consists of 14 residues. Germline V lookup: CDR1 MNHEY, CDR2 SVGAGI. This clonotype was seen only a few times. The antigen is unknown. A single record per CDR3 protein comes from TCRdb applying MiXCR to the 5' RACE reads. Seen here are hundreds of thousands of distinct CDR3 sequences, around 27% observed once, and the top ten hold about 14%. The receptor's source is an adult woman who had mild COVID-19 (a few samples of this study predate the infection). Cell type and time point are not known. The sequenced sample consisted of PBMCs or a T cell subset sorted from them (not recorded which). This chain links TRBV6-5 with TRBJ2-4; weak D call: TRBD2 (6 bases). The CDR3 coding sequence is TGTGCCAGCAGTTACTCCGGGGGAAGAAACATTCAGTACTTC. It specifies CASSYSGGRNIQYF.